This T cell receptor (beta chain) was identified in a study of blood T cell repertoires in COVID-19 (dated by TCRdb to 2018 to 2020). The study in broad terms: Samples from collaborators originated in the United States, Italy and Spain and spanned both the acute and convalescent phases of COVID-19. The repertoires were made available in a free public database intended to serve as a resource for research on the immune response to SARS-CoV-2. Sample metadata almost always included a de-identified subject ID, COVID-19 status, age in years and sex. The dataset comprised deeply sampled blood TCRbeta repertoires from subjects exposed to, actively infected with, or recovered from COVID-19. Where HLA class I and class II types were available, the types were taken from metadata supplied by the sample provider, not from assay-based typing. The material from the prospective study consisted of cDNA or gDNA derived from T cells, B-cell-depleted T cells, or PBMCs. The samples were drawn from two sources: the first 160 participants of the ongoing ImmuneRACE study, and approximately 1,300 subjects contributed by 6 global collaborators. What the authors observed across the whole study: How much clinical and demographic metadata was included differed by source and by participant, and the metadata was provided uncurated.

On this clone: Its target antigen remains unknown. Per-base quality was not reported, and no clone a single base away is much larger than it.

The immunoSEQ Assay, a bias-controlled multiplex PCR, was used to amplify TCRbeta CDR3 regions from genomic DNA. Under the source paper's analysis protocol: Within the assay, amplification of reference gene primers was used to estimate how many nucleated cells each sample contained. To quantify the absolute abundance of each unique TCRbeta CDR3 rearrangement, sequence reads were collapsed and filtered. For each sample, productive Simpson clonality was calculated as the square root of Simpson's diversity index across productive rearrangements. TCRdb retrieved this table from immuneACCESS and kept in-frame rearrangements only. Not all clones are present; in checked studies, unresolved V genes account for under half, and no reason is known for the remainder. V, J and clone size are taken as reported in that table, and D and trimming were inferred from the DNA itself. Recorded for this sample are some 51,000 clones; 86% of them occurred a single time. The ten most abundant clones make up around 1.2% of the sample.

The CDR3 starts with the cysteine, ends with the phenylalanine, and has 16 residues. The sequence is cut down to CDR3 DNA, 48 bases in frame from base 1. In the germline V gene, CDR1 corresponds to SGHNT and CDR2 to YENEEA. From V the trimming removes 5 bases and from J it removes 2 bases, while the gene matches leave 5 bases of the junction unaccounted for. Whole blood was collected in K2EDTA tubes by collaborating institutions according to the institutions' own protocols. For TCRbeta analysis, collaborators shipped samples as frozen whole blood, isolated PBMCs, or DNA extracted from either of those sample types.

This TCR was recovered from a man aged 55 to 70 with acute or convalescent COVID-19. In this chain, TRBV11-3 is recombined with TRBJ2-3; the central 12 bases match TRBD2. The specimen sequenced was peripheral blood. The CDR3: CASSDLAGGLTDTQYF. In nucleotides, the sequence is TGTGCCAGCAGCGACCTAGCGGGGGGGCTCACAGATACGCAGTATTTT.